This TCR beta chain was documented in a study of cytomegalovirus exposure and HLA in healthy donors. Study background: Unique TCR beta sequences numbering some 120 million came from approximately 180 million T cells in an earlier analysis.

Healthy bone marrow donors supplied every sample. In the PCR, 60 Vbeta and 13 Jbeta primers were used. Generated by immunoSEQ multiplex PCR, the TCRdb table keeps only in-frame clones and is missing some. The sample records 95,000 to 150,000 clones, approximately 79% being singletons. Germline CDR1 reads SGHTA; CDR2 reads FQGNSA. Trimming shortened V by 5 bases and J by 4 bases, and 15 bases separated the two germline ends. The CDR3 contains 15 residues. Sequencing was done on a sample of PBMCs. The V call is TRBV7-2, the J call TRBJ2-1, with D tentatively TRBD1 (5 bases). The TCR was taken from a man under 40 in good health and CMV-seronegative. The CDR3 bases are TGTGCCAGCAGCCTTGGCCCGACAGCTTACAATGAGCAGTTCTTC. Translated, it gives CASSLGPTAYNEQFF.